What follows are 18 T cell receptor beta chains derived from one specimen sequenced in a study of shared clonotypes between healthy human individuals. Generated by immunoSEQ multiplex PCR, the TCRdb table keeps only in-frame clones and is missing some. The repertoire holds 2 million to 2.5 million clones, with almost 96% as singletons. Sequencing was done on a sample of naive CD4+ T cells sorted from blood. Subset in this sample: CD45RA+ positively selected. These receptors were collected from a man aged 18 to 35 in good health.

The chain carries TRBV7-8 and TRBJ1-2; no clear D. Germline V lookup: CDR1 SGHVS, CDR2 FQNEAQ. Trimming shortened V by 3 bases and J by 4 bases, and 21 bases separated the two germline ends. The CDR3 is made up of 17 amino acids. The CDR3 region has the DNA TGTGCCAGCAGCTTCACTCCGGACCCTTTCCTAGGCTATGGCTACACCTTC. Translating it yields CASSFTPDPFLGYGYTF. The full variable domain, completed using reference TRBV7-8 and TRBJ1-2, is GAGVSQSPRYKVAKRGQDVALRCDPISGHVSLFWYQQALGQGPEFLTYFQNEAQLDKSGLPSDRFFAERPEGSVSTLKIQRTQQEDSAVYLCASSFTPDPFLGYGYTFGSGTRLTVV.

Concerning this clone itself: Sequence at one end of the junction differs from germline and may be a read error. The chain is built from TRBV5-8 and TRBJ1-5, with 7 bases that match TRBD1. Looked up from germline, CDR1 is SGHTS and CDR2 is YDEGEE. There are 15 residues in the CDR3. Here the CDR3 reads CASTLTGLRNQPQHF. DNA for the CDR3: TGTGCCAGCACCTTGACAGGGCTTCGCAATCAGCCCCAGCATTTT.

The rearrangement joins TRBV6-1 to TRBJ1-3; D gene unclear. Germline values: CDR1 MNHNS, CDR2 SASEGT. Trimming removed 11 bases from V and 2 bases from J, with 19 bases in between. This CDR3 region has 15 residues. CDR3 sequence reads: CALVRAITAGNTIYF. The DNA of the CDR3 is TGTGCCCTAGTCCGGGCCATTACGGCTGGAAACACCATATATTTT.

Of note for this clone: Other DNA sequences from this sample encode an identical CDR3 as well. This chain links TRBV9 with TRBJ1-1; D remains unclear. CDR1 is SGDLS and CDR2 is YYNGEE in the germline V gene. This CDR3 is 14 amino acids long. V was shortened by 0 bases and J by 2 bases, with 8 bases between the two germline ends. The CDR3 sequence is CASSVGRGNTEAFF. The CDR3 DNA reads TGTGCCAGCAGCGTAGGGAGAGGCAACACTGAAGCTTTCTTT. Using reference TRBV9 and TRBJ1-1 for the parts outside the CDR3, the full variable domain is DSGVTQTPKHLITATGQRVTLRCSPRSGDLSVYWYQQSLDQGLQFLIQYYNGEERAKGNILERFSAQQFPDLHSELNLSSLELGDSALYFCASSVGRGNTEAFFGQGTRLTVV.

The V call is TRBV29-1, the J call TRBJ2-5; 8 bases line up with TRBD2. Germline V lookup: CDR1 SQVTM, CDR2 ANQGSEA. The CDR3 has 16 residues. The V gene end was trimmed by 3 bases and the J gene end by 5 bases; junction bases not matched to a gene: 14. CDR3 sequence (DNA): TGCAGCGTTGACGGAGGGCGGGGGGTTTTCTCCGAGACCCAGTACTTC. Translated, it gives CSVDGGRGVFSETQYF.

In nucleotides, the CDR3 is TGTGCCAGCAGTTACTCTGGGGGGATGCAATCAGATACGCAGTATTTT. Amino acids: CASSYSGGMQSDTQYF. The V call is TRBV6-6, the J call TRBJ2-3; possibly TRBD2 for D (6 bases). Deletions cut 0 bases from V and 4 bases from J, with 14 bases between. This CDR3 has 16 residues. Germline assignment: CDR1 MNHNY and CDR2 SVGAGI (reference sequence).

The chain combines TRBV10-3 with TRBJ2-2; D gene ambiguous. Germline CDR1 is ENHRY and CDR2 is SYGVKD. Between the trimmed V and J ends, which lost 2 bases and 4 bases, there was a span of 5 bases. The CDR3 consists of 13 residues. The CDR3 nucleotides are TGTGCCATCAGTGAGGGTTTCACCGGGGAGCTGTTTTTT. Its protein product is CAISEGFTGELFF.

The genes are TRBV5-1 and TRBJ2-7; no clear D gene. Trimming took off 1 base at V and 5 bases at J, with 4 bases between the two ends. The CDR3 spans 11 residues. CDR1 SGHRS and CDR2 YFSETQ come from the germline V gene. The CDR3 sequence: CASSLFHEQYF. The CDR3 DNA follows: TGCGCCAGCAGCTTGTTCCACGAGCAGTACTTC.

In nucleotides, the CDR3 is TGTGCTAGTGGTTTAGGGACGGGAGAAAAACTGTTTTTT. It codes for CASGLGTGEKLFF. The V and J genes are TRBV12-5 and TRBJ1-4, with D perhaps TRBD1 (5 bases). This CDR3 comprises 13 residues. In germline, CDR1 is LGHNT, CDR2 FRNRAP. Trimming pared 3 bases from V and 8 bases from J, leaving 10 bases between.

This sequence joins TRBV7-9 and TRBJ2-1, with D hard to call. The CDR3 contains 15 residues. CDR1 and CDR2 from the germline V gene are SEHNR and FQNEAQ (reference sequence). The V and J ends lost 1 base and 5 bases respectively, with 12 bases between them. CDR3 nucleotides: TGTGCCAGCAGCTTAGAGACCTCGTACAACAATGAGCAGTTCTTC. Translation: CASSLETSYNNEQFF.

The chain recombines TRBV7-2 with TRBJ2-7; D ambiguous. V shed 5 bases and J shed 2 bases, with 10 bases lying between them. CDR3 size: 13 residues. CDR1 is SGHTA, CDR2 FQGNSA, per germline. Here the CDR3 DNA reads TGTGCCAGCAGCCTACCCCCCACCTACGAGCAGTACTTC. Its translation: CASSLPPTYEQYF.

In its sample, this clone was seen once. This CDR3 is also generated by other DNA sequences in the sample. J is TRBJ2-3 and V is TRBV7-9; D gene uncertain. Germline V CDR1 and CDR2: SEHNR, FQNEAQ (reference sequence). This CDR3 contains 14 residues. Trimming stripped 5 bases from V and 0 bases from J, with 9 bases between. In nucleotides, the CDR3 is TGTGCCAGCAGCCTCAGTCTTAGCACAGATACGCAGTATTTT. It translates to CASSLSLSTDTQYF.

Here the CDR3 reads CASSSSGDTQYF. The CDR3 coding sequence is TGTGCCAGCAGCTCCTCTGGAGATACGCAGTATTTT. This chain connects TRBV7-3 to TRBJ2-3, with D uncertain. CDR1 and CDR2 (germline): SGHTA, FQGTGA. CDR3 length: 12 residues. The germline V and J ends were trimmed by 4 bases and 5 bases, with 7 bases remaining between them.

The CDR3 here is CASSWGLAATYEQYF. For the CDR3, the DNA is TGCGCCAGCAGCTGGGGGCTAGCGGCAACCTACGAGCAGTACTTC. V is TRBV4-3 and J is TRBJ2-7; maybe TRBD2 (7 bases). Trimming pared 5 bases from V and 2 bases from J, leaving 16 bases between. The CDR3 spans 15 residues. Germline values: CDR1 LGHNA, CDR2 YSLEER.

The chain employs TRBV5-1 and TRBJ1-1; the D is unclear. The CDR3 has 15 residues. Trimming took off 2 bases at V and 1 base at J, with 12 bases between the two ends. CDR1 SGHRS and CDR2 YFSETQ come from the germline V gene. For the CDR3, the DNA is TGCGCCAGCAGCTTCGACACCCTTCCGAACACTGAAGCTTTCTTT. Protein product: CASSFDTLPNTEAFF.

The gene calls are TRBV14 and TRBJ2-1; 10 nucleotides match TRBD2. CDR3 length equals 17 residues. Germline CDR1 SGHDN, CDR2 FVKESK. Unmatched junction bases numbered 10, after V lost 4 bases and J lost 4 bases. For the CDR3, the DNA is TGTGCCAGCAGCCCCTTTACCGGGACTAGCGAATACAATGAGCAGTTCTTC. Protein product: CASSPFTGTSEYNEQFF.

The CDR3 is CASSLRPNSNTEAFF. For the CDR3, the DNA is TGTGCCAGCAGTCTCCGACCCAATTCGAACACTGAAGCTTTCTTT. The chain joins TRBV28 to TRBJ1-1; no firm D call. The CDR3 is made up of 15 amino acids. V lost 5 bases to trimming and J lost 1 base, with 14 bases between them. Germline V lookup: CDR1 MDHEN, CDR2 SYDVKM.

The genes are TRBV5-4 and TRBJ1-1, with D possibly being TRBD1 (5 bases). Germline V lookup: CDR1 SGHNT, CDR2 YYREEE (reference sequence). The CDR3 has 14 amino acids. The V gene lost 3 bases and the J gene lost 0 bases, with 9 bases spanning the gap. The CDR3 DNA is TGTGCCAGCAGCTCCCGACAGATGAACACTGAAGCTTTCTTT. Translated: CASSSRQMNTEAFF.